This TCR beta chain was observed in a study of post-analysis software for immune sequencing data. Study findings and constraints: Controls showed lower frequencies than patients for 4 or 5 TRBV segments, and TRBV5-6, TRBV5-1 and TRBV20-1 were among these. Normalized Chao1 diversity was significantly reduced in patients versus controls.

Researchers reported that TCR beta cDNA libraries carried unique molecular identifiers. TCRdb re-analysed the PCR reads in MiXCR, keeping a single row per CDR3 protein. The sample includes 180,000 or so distinct CDR3 sequences, roughly 30% seen only once; the top ten take around 3.2%. The ends were cut back, 5 bases at V and 10 bases at J, with 14 bases in the middle. The CDR3 extends over 12 amino acids. CDR1 and CDR2 (germline): MNHEY, SVGEGT. This clonotype was seen only a few times. As yet, its antigen is unknown. The TCR originated in a girl aged 2 to 17 with multiple sclerosis. The sequenced sample was blood. The chain has TRBV6-2 or TRBV6-3 and TRBJ1-1; TRBD1 is a possible D gene (5 bases). The CDR3: CASSDRGGGAFF. The CDR3 nucleotides are TGTGCCAGCAGTGATAGGGGAGGCGGAGCTTTCTTT.